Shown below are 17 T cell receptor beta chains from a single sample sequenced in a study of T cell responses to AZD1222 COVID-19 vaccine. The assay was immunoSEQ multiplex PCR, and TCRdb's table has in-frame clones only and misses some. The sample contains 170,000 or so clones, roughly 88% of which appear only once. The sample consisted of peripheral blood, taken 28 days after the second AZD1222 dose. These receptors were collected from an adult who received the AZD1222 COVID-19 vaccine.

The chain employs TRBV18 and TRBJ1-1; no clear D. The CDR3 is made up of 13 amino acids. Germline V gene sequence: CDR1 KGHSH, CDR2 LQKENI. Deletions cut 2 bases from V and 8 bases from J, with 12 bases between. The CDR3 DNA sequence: TGTGCCAGCTCACCAAGGCAACGGGAAGAAGCTTTCTTT. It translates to CASSPRQREEAFF.

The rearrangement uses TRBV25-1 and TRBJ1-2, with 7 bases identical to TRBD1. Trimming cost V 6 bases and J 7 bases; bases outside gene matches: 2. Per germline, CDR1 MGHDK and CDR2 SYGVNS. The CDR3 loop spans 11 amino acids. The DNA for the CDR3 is TGTGCCAGCAGGGGACAGCCTGGCTACACCTTC. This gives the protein CASRGQPGYTF.

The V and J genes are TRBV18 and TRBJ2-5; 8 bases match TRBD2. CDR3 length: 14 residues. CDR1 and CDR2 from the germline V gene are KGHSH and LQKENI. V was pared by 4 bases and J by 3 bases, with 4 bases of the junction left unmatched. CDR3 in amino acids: CASSQSGGEETQYF. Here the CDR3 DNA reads TGTGCCAGCTCACAGTCGGGGGGGGAAGAGACCCAGTACTTC.

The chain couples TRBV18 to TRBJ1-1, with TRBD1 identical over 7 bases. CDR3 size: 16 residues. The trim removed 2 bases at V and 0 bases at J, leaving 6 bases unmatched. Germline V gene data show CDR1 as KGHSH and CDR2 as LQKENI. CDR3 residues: CASSPRTTGVNTEAFF. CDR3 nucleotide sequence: TGTGCCAGCTCACCAAGGACCACAGGGGTGAACACTGAAGCTTTCTTT.

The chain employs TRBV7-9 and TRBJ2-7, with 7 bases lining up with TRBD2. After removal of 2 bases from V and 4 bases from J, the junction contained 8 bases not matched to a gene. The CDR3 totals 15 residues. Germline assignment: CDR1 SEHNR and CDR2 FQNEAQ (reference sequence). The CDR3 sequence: CASSLSAGLLYEQYF. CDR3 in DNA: TGTGCCAGCAGCTTATCAGCGGGACTCCTTTACGAGCAGTACTTC. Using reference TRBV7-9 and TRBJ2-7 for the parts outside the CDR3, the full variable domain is DTGVSQNPRHKITKRGQNVTFRCDPISEHNRLYWYRQTLGQGPEFLTYFQNEAQLEKSRLLSDRFSAERPKGSFSTLEIQRTEQGDSAMYLCASSLSAGLLYEQYFGPGTRLTVT.

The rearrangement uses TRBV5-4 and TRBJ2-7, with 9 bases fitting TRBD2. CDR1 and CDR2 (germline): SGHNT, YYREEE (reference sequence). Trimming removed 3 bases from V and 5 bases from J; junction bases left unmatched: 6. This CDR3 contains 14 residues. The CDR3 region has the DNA TGTGCCAGCAGCTCGGGACTAGCTATCGACGAGCAGTACTTC. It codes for CASSSGLAIDEQYF.

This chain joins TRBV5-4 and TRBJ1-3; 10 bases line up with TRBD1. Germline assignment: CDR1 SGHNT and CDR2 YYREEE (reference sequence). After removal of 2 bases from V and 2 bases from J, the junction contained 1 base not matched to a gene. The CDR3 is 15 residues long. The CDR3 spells CASSLGTGAGNTIYF. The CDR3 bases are TGTGCCAGCAGCTTAGGGACAGGGGCTGGAAACACCATATATTTT.

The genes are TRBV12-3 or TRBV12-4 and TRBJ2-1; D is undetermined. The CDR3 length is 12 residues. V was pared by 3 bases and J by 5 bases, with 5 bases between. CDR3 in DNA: TGTGCCAGCAGTTTTGGTAACAATGAGCAGTTCTTC. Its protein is CASSFGNNEQFF.

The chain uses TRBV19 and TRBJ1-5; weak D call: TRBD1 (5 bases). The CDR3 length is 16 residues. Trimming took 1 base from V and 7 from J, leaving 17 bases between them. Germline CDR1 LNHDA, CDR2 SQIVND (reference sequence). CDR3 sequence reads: CASSIVPSGGLQPQHF. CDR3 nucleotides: TGTGCCAGTAGTATAGTCCCATCCGGGGGTTTACAGCCCCAGCATTTT.

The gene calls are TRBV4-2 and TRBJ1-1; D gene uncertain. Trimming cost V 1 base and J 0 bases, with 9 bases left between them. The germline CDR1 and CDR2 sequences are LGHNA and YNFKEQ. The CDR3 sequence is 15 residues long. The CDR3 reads CASSQVNRMNTEAFF. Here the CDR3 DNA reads TGTGCCAGCAGCCAAGTTAACAGAATGAACACTGAAGCTTTCTTT.

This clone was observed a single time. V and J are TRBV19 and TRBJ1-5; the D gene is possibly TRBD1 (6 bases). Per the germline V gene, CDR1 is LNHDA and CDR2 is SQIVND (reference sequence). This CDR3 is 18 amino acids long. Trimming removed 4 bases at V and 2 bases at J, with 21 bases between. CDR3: CASSKSGVGRGGNQPQHF. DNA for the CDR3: TGTGCCAGTAGTAAGTCAGGGGTCGGGCGAGGGGGCAATCAGCCCCAGCATTTT.

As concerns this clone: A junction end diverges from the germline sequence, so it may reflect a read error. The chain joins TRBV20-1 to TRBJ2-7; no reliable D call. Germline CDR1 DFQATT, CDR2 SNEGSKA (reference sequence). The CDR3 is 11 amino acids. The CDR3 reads CSAISGPTQHF. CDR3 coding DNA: TGCAGTGCTATATCCGGACCTACCCAGCACTTC.

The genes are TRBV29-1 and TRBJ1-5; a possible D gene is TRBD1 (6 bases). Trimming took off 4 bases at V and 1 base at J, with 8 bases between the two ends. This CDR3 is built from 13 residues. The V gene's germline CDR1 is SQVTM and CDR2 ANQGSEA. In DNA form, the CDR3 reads TGCAGCGTTGCGCAGGGGAGCAATCAGCCCCAGCATTTT. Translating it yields CSVAQGSNQPQHF.

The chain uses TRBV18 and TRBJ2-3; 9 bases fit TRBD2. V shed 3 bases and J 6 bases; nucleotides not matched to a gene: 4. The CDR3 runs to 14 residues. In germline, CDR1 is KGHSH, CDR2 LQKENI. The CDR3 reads CASSPLAGEDTQYF. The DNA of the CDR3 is TGTGCCAGCTCACCGTTAGCGGGGGAGGATACGCAGTATTTT. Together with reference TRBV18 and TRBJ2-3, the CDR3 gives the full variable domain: NAGVMQNPRHLVRRRGQEARLRCSPMKGHSHVYWYRQLPEEGLKFMVYLQKENIIDESGMPKERFSAEFPKEGPSILRIQQVVRGDSAAYFCASSPLAGEDTQYFGPGTRLTVL.

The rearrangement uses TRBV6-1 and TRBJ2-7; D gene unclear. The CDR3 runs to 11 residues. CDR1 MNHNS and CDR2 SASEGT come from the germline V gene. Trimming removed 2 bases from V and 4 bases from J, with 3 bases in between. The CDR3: CASSENYEQYF. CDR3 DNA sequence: TGTGCCAGCAGTGAAAATTACGAGCAGTACTTC.

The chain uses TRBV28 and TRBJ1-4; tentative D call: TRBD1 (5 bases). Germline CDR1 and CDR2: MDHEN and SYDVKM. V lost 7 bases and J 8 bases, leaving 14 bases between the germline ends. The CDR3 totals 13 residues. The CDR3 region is CASNDGGNEKLFF. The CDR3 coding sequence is TGTGCCAGCAACGACGGGGGTAACGAAAAACTGTTTTTT.

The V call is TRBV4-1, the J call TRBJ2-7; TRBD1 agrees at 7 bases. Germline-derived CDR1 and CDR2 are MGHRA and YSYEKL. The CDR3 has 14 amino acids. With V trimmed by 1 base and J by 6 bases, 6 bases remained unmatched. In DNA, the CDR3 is TGCGCCAGCAGCCAAGTAGACAGGGCCGGCGAGCAGTACTTC. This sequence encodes CASSQVDRAGEQYF.